The 27 T cell receptor beta chains in this list originate from one sample, sequenced in a study of read filtering for tumor transcriptome and immune sequencing. The library was built from about 370 ng RNA with molecular barcoded adaptors for alpha/delta and beta/gamma chains. TCRdb reprocessed the reads via MiXCR and lists one record per CDR3 protein. The repertoire holds more than 100,000 distinct CDR3 sequences, over 10% seen once, with around 8.3% in the top ten. The sequenced material came from a population of CD138-negative cells sorted from bone marrow. The receptors come from a donor at least 40 years old with multiple myeloma.

This clonotype has ten or more counts. The chain recombines TRBV4-3 with TRBJ2-7, with 11 bases aligning to TRBD2. Germline-derived CDR1 and CDR2 are LGHNA and YSLEER. The trim removed 3 bases at V and 2 bases at J, leaving 9 bases unmatched. This CDR3 spans 17 amino acids. The CDR3 spells CASSHGTSGSSAYEQYF. The CDR3 DNA reads as TGCGCCAGCAGCCACGGGACTAGCGGTAGTAGTGCCTACGAGCAGTACTTC.

This clonotype was recorded at least ten times. The gene calls are TRBV6-5 and TRBJ1-1; 8 bases fit TRBD1. V dropped 4 bases and J dropped 1; count of bases not matched to a gene: 5. The CDR3 totals 15 residues. Germline V CDR1 and CDR2: MNHEY, SVGAGI. As DNA, the CDR3 is TGTGCCAGCAGTTCTACAGGGGGGTGGAACACTGAAGCTTTCTTT. It translates to CASSSTGGWNTEAFF.

At least ten counts were recorded for this clonotype. The chain is built from TRBV7-2 and TRBJ1-1; perhaps TRBD1 as D (5 bases). Germline V gene sequence: CDR1 SGHTA, CDR2 FQGNSA. Trimming removed 2 bases from V and 0 bases from J, with 13 bases in between. CDR3 length equals 16 residues. The DNA of the CDR3 is TGTGCCAGCAGCTTACCTTTGGAAGGGGTGAACACTGAAGCTTTCTTT. Protein sequence: CASSLPLEGVNTEAFF.

This clonotype has a count of ten or more. The V and J genes are TRBV6-5 and TRBJ2-3; 10 bases map to TRBD1. V was clipped by 6 bases and J by 3 bases; unmatched bases: 3. The CDR3 extends over 14 amino acids. Looked up from germline, CDR1 is MNHEY and CDR2 is SVGAGI. The CDR3 DNA is TGTGCCAGCAGGCGGGACAGGGGAACAGATACGCAGTATTTT. Protein product: CASRRDRGTDTQYF.

As for this clonotype: The junction and the germline gene differ at one end; a read error may be behind it. The chain joins TRBV18 to TRBJ2-7; D possibly uses TRBD1 or TRBD2 (5 bases each). Germline values: CDR1 KGHSH, CDR2 LQKENI. The CDR3 contains 15 residues. As DNA, the CDR3 is TGTGCCAGCTCACCTGGGGCCCCTCGGGAAGACGAGCAGGACTTC. Translation: CASSPGAPREDEQDF.

This clonotype appeared many times. This rearrangement joins TRBV5-1 to TRBJ2-1, with TRBD2 matching over 7 bases. Germline lookup yields CDR1 SGHRS and CDR2 YFSETQ. This CDR3 is built from 19 residues. Trimming cost V 4 bases and J 2 bases; bases outside gene matches: 18. The CDR3 protein is CASSPTPSGATLTYNEQFF. CDR3 nucleotides: TGCGCCAGCAGCCCAACCCCTAGCGGCGCAACATTAACCTACAATGAGCAGTTCTTC.

This clonotype was recorded many times. V is TRBV29-1 and J is TRBJ2-5, with D perhaps assigned TRBD1 or TRBD2 (7 bases each). The length of the CDR3 is 14 residues. Per the germline V gene, CDR1 is SQVTM and CDR2 is ANQGSEA. Trimming shortened V by 6 bases and J by 5 bases, and 19 bases separated the two germline ends. CDR3 residues: CSVDPGGAGETQYF. The CDR3 nucleotides are TGCAGCGTCGACCCAGGGGGGGCCGGGGAGACCCAGTACTTC.

This clonotype was seen many times. The V call is TRBV7-9, the J call TRBJ2-1, with 10 bases matching TRBD2. Germline V gives CDR1 SEHNR, CDR2 FQNEAQ (reference sequence). The CDR3 runs to 18 residues. After removal of 2 bases from V and 1 base from J, the junction contained 8 bases not matched to a gene. The CDR3 sequence: CASSLILAGVGSYNEQFF. CDR3 DNA sequence: TGTGCCAGCAGCTTAATCCTAGCGGGAGTCGGGTCCTACAATGAGCAGTTCTTC.

There are many counts of this clonotype. The chain is built from TRBV10-3 and TRBJ2-1, with D hard to call. The CDR3 has 13 amino acids. Germline V lookup: CDR1 ENHRY, CDR2 SYGVKD. V was clipped by 4 bases and J by 3 bases, with 7 bases between them. DNA for the CDR3: TGTGCCATCAGTGCGGACGGCTACAATGAGCAGTTCTTC. Protein sequence: CAISADGYNEQFF.

There are a few counts of this clonotype. Given a much more abundant clone one base away, this may be a read error. This rearrangement joins TRBV6-2 or TRBV6-3 to TRBJ2-1; tentatively, D is TRBD2 (5 bases). The V gene lost 11 bases and the J gene lost 6 bases, with 14 bases spanning the gap. This CDR3 is 12 amino acids long. CDR1 and CDR2 (germline): MNHEY, SVGEGT. The CDR3: CAGTFSGNEQFF. CDR3 nucleotide sequence: TGTGCCGGCACCTTCAGCGGCAATGAGCAGTTCTTC.

This sequence joins TRBV27 and TRBJ2-5; TRBD1 matches at 7 bases. This CDR3 is 15 amino acids long. Trimming at V came to 0 bases and at J to 5 bases, leaving 6 bases not matched to a gene. Germline values: CDR1 MNHEY, CDR2 SMNVEV (reference sequence). Here the CDR3 DNA reads TGTGCCAGCAGTTTATCGAGGGGGCCAACGGAGACCCAGTACTTC. It encodes CASSLSRGPTETQYF.

This clonotype was counted many times. This rearrangement joins TRBV19 to TRBJ2-1; TRBD1 matches 7 bases. CDR3 length: 14 residues. CDR1 LNHDA and CDR2 SQIVND come from the germline V gene (reference sequence). The V gene end was trimmed by 4 bases and the J gene end by 6 bases; junction bases not matched to a gene: 6. The CDR3, as DNA: TGTGCCAGTAGTAGGGACAGAGGCACCAATGAGCAGTTCTTC. Amino acids: CASSRDRGTNEQFF.

This clonotype appeared many times. The chain employs TRBV7-3 and TRBJ1-1; D remains ambiguous. Germline V gene data show CDR1 as SGHTA and CDR2 as FQGTGA. The CDR3 extends over 15 amino acids. V was shortened by 1 base and J by 0 bases, with 9 bases between the two germline ends. CDR3 bases: TGTGCCAGCAGCTTAAATCGCCAGATGAACACTGAAGCTTTCTTT. Residues: CASSLNRQMNTEAFF.

This clonotype was seen repeatedly, ten times or more. The rearrangement links TRBV7-3 to TRBJ2-1; D uncertain. Germline loops: CDR1 SGHTA, CDR2 FQGTGA. Trimming removed 3 bases from V and 9 bases from J, with 21 bases in between. CDR3 length equals 16 residues. This chain's CDR3 is CASSFFPGLDIGEQFF. The CDR3, as DNA: TGTGCCAGCAGCTTCTTCCCGGGCTTAGATATCGGTGAGCAGTTCTTC.

This clonotype was seen only once. This likely comes from a read error, as the CDR3 has no conserved phenylalanine or tryptophan at its end. The genes are TRBV7-3 and TRBJ2-3, with TRBD2 as a possible D gene (5 bases). The CDR3 has 14 residues. Trimming took off 5 bases at V and 0 bases at J, with 9 bases between the two ends. Germline loops: CDR1 SGHTA, CDR2 FQGTGA. In DNA form, the CDR3 reads TGTGCCAGCAGCCCAGGACTGAGCACAGATACGCAGTATTTA. Translation gives CASSPGLSTDTQYL.

Comment on this clonotype: A single base is all that separates this from a far larger clone, so a read error is likely. The V gene is TRBV5-4, the J gene TRBJ2-1; a weak D match, TRBD1 (6 bases). CDR3 length: 11 amino acids. Deletions cut 4 bases from V and 8 bases from J, with 7 bases between. Germline values: CDR1 SGHNT, CDR2 YYREEE (reference sequence). CDR3 in amino acids: CASSTGYEQFF. In DNA form, the CDR3 reads TGTGCCAGCAGCACAGGGTATGAGCAGTTCTTC.

The sample holds many counts of this clonotype. The genes are TRBV27 and TRBJ2-1, with TRBD1 identical over 7 bases. Germline trimming cut 10 bases from V and 5 bases from J; bases unmatched to any gene: 17. CDR1 and CDR2 from the germline V gene are MNHEY and SMNVEV (reference sequence). This CDR3 has 16 amino acids. CDR3 in amino acids: CATSLHAGTANNEQFF. CDR3 sequence (DNA): TGTGCCACCAGCCTCCATGCCGGGACAGCTAACAATGAGCAGTTCTTC.

This clonotype has at least ten counts. This chain links TRBV11-3 with TRBJ2-1; TRBD2 matches at 8 bases. This CDR3 has 14 residues. Losses at the gene ends were 4 bases for V and 5 bases for J; bases not matched to a gene: 4. The germline CDR1 and CDR2 sequences are SGHNT and YENEEA. The CDR3 bases are TGTGCCAGCAGCTGGTTGCGGGGGGACAATGAGCAGTTCTTC. This encodes CASSWLRGDNEQFF.

Regarding this clonotype: A much more abundant neighbour one base away suggests this may be a read error. This sequence joins TRBV7-2 and TRBJ2-5; D may correspond to TRBD1 or TRBD2 (5 bases each). Germline V gene sequence: CDR1 SGHTA, CDR2 FQGNSA. The CDR3 spans 12 residues. The CDR3 sequence is CASSDRRETRYF. The CDR3 DNA reads TGTGCCAGCAGCGACAGAAGGGAGACCCGGTACTTC.

This chain uses TRBV10-1 with TRBJ2-2; D gene uncertain. The V end was cut by 3 bases, the J end by 7 bases, with 3 bases between. The CDR3 is made up of 11 amino acids. Per germline, CDR1 WNHNN and CDR2 SYGVQD (reference sequence). The CDR3 spells CASSDGGELFF. The CDR3 region has the DNA TGCGCCAGCAGTGACGGCGGGGAGCTGTTTTTT.

This clonotype was detected only a few times. The V gene is TRBV12-3 or TRBV12-4, the J gene TRBJ2-1, with D tentatively TRBD2 (6 bases). The CDR3 sequence is 17 residues long. Between the trimmed V and J ends, which lost 6 bases and 4 bases, there was a span of 22 bases. The DNA of the CDR3 is TGTGCCAGCAGCCCCCCCGGGGCGGGAAGGGAGTACAATGAGCAGTTCTTC. Its protein is CASSPPGAGREYNEQFF.

This clonotype was counted a few times. As the CDR3 is not closed by the conserved phenylalanine or tryptophan, this likely results from a read error. The CDR3 spells CASSLSGSNQPQHL. The CDR3 coding sequence is TGTGCCAGCAGTTTATCTGGGAGCAATCAGCCCCAGCATCTT. This chain uses TRBV27 with TRBJ1-5; no clear D. There are 14 residues in the CDR3. Trimming took off 0 bases at V and 1 base at J, with 4 bases between the two ends. CDR1 MNHEY and CDR2 SMNVEV come from the germline V gene (reference sequence).

The chain has TRBV6-5 and TRBJ2-2, with TRBD2 matching over 9 bases. The CDR3 covers 15 residues. Per germline, CDR1 MNHEY and CDR2 SVGAGI. V lost 7 bases to trimming and J lost 4 bases; unmatched junction nucleotides: 7. DNA for the CDR3: TGTGCCAGCAAGTTAGCGGGAGTCGGCACCGGGGAGCTGTTTTTT. It yields the protein CASKLAGVGTGELFF.

This clonotype came up a few times. A much larger clone is a single base away; this may be a read error. The chain employs TRBV29-1 and TRBJ2-7; a possible D gene is TRBD2 (7 bases). CDR1 and CDR2 (germline): SQVTM, ANQGSEA. This CDR3 region has 13 residues. This CDR3 reads CSAEGGGSYEQYF. The CDR3 region has the DNA TGCAGCGCTGAAGGGGGGGGAAGCTACGAGCAGTACTTC.

Worth noting for this clonotype: A much larger clone lies a single base off, so this may be a read error. J is TRBJ2-2 and V is TRBV29-1; D is undetermined. In germline, CDR1 is SQVTM, CDR2 ANQGSEA. CDR3 length equals 12 residues. The CDR3 coding sequence is TGCAACGTTGACGGAATCGGCGGGGAGCTGTTTTTT. The encoded protein is CNVDGIGGELFF.

This clonotype showed up many times. The J gene is TRBJ2-1, the V gene TRBV6-2 or TRBV6-3, with D unresolved. The ends were cut back, 2 bases at V and 0 bases at J, with 14 bases in the middle. Germline-derived CDR1 and CDR2 are MNHEY and SVGEGT. This CDR3 has 17 residues. This chain's CDR3 is CASSYLLGQRSYNEQFF. The CDR3 DNA reads TGTGCCAGCAGTTACCTCCTAGGTCAACGCTCCTACAATGAGCAGTTCTTC.

This clonotype has at least ten counts. V is TRBV6-6 and J is TRBJ1-5; TRBD1 agrees at 7 bases. The CDR3 loop spans 13 amino acids. J was trimmed by 4 bases and V by 9 bases; bases with no gene match: 6. Germline CDR1 is MNHNY and CDR2 is SVGAGI (reference sequence). The DNA of the CDR3 is TGTGCCAGTGCGGGACAGAGTAATCAGCCCCAGCATTTT. As protein: CASAGQSNQPQHF.